Only a few counts were recorded for the clone carrying this T cell receptor (beta chain). The data derive from a study of blood T cell repertoires in COVID-19. Overall study context: Both acute and convalescent COVID-19 samples were obtained from the United States, Italy and Spain. T cells, B-cell-depleted T cells, or PBMCs supplied cDNA or gDNA.

TCRdb keeps only in-frame clones here, not all; method: immunoSEQ multiplex PCR. The sample lists under 200,000 clones; around 79% were seen once. The sequencing input was peripheral blood. This receptor was taken from a woman between 40 and 50 years old with COVID-19, enrolled during active disease.

CDR3 nucleotide sequence: TGTGCCAGCAGCTCGCCGGGACAGGGGAATTCACCCCTCCACTTT. Translating it yields CASSSPGQGNSPLHF. This chain joins TRBV5-4 and TRBJ1-6, with 10 bases aligning to TRBD1. Germline V CDR1 and CDR2: SGHNT, YYREEE (reference sequence). Trimming cost V 3 bases and J 7 bases; bases outside gene matches: 4. The CDR3 is 15 residues long.